This TCR beta chain comes out of a study of shared T cell receptors in the human thymus. TCRdb keeps only in-frame clones here, not all; method: immunoSEQ multiplex PCR. The table lists hundreds of thousands of clones, around nine tenths of them singletons. V was trimmed by 5 bases and J by 9 bases, leaving 11 bases between them. The CDR3 sequence is 12 residues long. Per the germline V gene, CDR1 is LNHDA and CDR2 is SQIVND (reference sequence). The same sample was also used in a study of human thymus T cells. From that paper: Each of the donors was a healthy Finnish infant who was undergoing open corrective cardiac surgery for congenital heart defects. Obtained as resections during corrective heart surgery, the thymus tissue was then studied. Across thymic and blood repertoires, the usage of V and J genes appeared to be biased. Related reports documented highly overlapping thymic repertoires among unrelated individuals.

The TCR sequence derives from a boy in the first two years of life with a congenital heart defect. Sequencing input: thymocytes. This chain uses TRBV19 with TRBJ2-1; possibly TRBD2 for D (6 bases). The CDR3 sequence is CASSGRRLEQFF. The DNA of the CDR3 is TGTGCCAGTAGTGGGAGGAGGCTTGAGCAGTTCTTC.